The 30 T cell receptor beta chains below come from one sample, sequenced in a study of response to subunit inactivated influenza vaccine. In TCRdb, the RT-PCR reads were re-called with MiXCR into one record per CDR3 protein. The table has just under 550,000 distinct CDR3 sequences, roughly 25% seen once. This sample was shared with a second study, whose subject was T cells expressing NK-cell markers. Turning to that study: The authors made TCR beta cDNA libraries by 5'RACE template switching. This switching added a universal primer site and UMIs.

The sequencing here drew on CD4+ T cells sorted from PBMCs, taken approximately 12 days after vaccination. The source is a man aged 45-65 years who received an inactivated influenza vaccine.

This chain connects TRBV29-1 to TRBJ2-1; D call uncertain. From germline, CDR1 is SQVTM and CDR2 ANQGSEA. The CDR3 extends over 15 amino acids. The V end was cut by 3 bases, the J end by 3 bases, with 15 bases between. The CDR3 DNA reads TGCAGCGTTGATGGCAGTCCTACACACTACAATGAGCAGTTCTTC. This codes for CSVDGSPTHYNEQFF.

The genes are TRBV6-2 or TRBV6-3 and TRBJ2-7, with 7 bases identical to TRBD2. V lost 2 bases, J lost 0 bases, and 1 base stayed unmatched. The V gene's germline CDR1 is MNHEY and CDR2 SVGEGT. The CDR3 totals 14 residues. The CDR3 protein is CASSYGGGSYEQYF. For the CDR3, the DNA is TGTGCCAGCAGTTACGGGGGGGGCTCCTACGAGCAGTACTTC.

V and J are TRBV6-2 or TRBV6-3 and TRBJ2-2; the D is unclear. Germline assignment: CDR1 MNHEY and CDR2 SVGEGT. V was clipped by 5 bases and J by 4 bases, with 5 bases between them. The CDR3 length is 12 residues. DNA for the CDR3: TGTGCCAGCAGTCGTCCCACCGGGGAGCTGTTTTTT. Protein product: CASSRPTGELFF.

The chain uses TRBV7-2 and TRBJ1-4; no firm D call. The CDR3 runs to 14 residues. Germline V gives CDR1 SGHTA, CDR2 FQGNSA. Trimming pared 1 base from V and 3 bases from J, leaving 6 bases between. The CDR3 here is CASSLEQSNEKLFF. As DNA, the CDR3 is TGTGCCAGCAGCTTAGAACAATCTAATGAAAAACTGTTTTTT.

The rearrangement links TRBV20-1 to TRBJ1-1, with 9 bases that match TRBD1. Germline loops: CDR1 DFQATT, CDR2 SNEGSKA (reference sequence). This CDR3 contains 15 residues. V shed 3 bases, J shed 4 bases, and the junction held 9 bases outside the gene matches. The chain's CDR3 is CSASVGSQGATEAFF. Written as DNA, the CDR3 is TGCAGTGCTAGCGTTGGATCACAGGGGGCCACTGAAGCTTTCTTT.

This clonotype was seen a handful of times. The chain has TRBV14 and TRBJ1-5; unclear D gene. Trimming removed 5 bases from V and 3 bases from J, with 11 bases in between. CDR3 size: 14 residues. The germline gives CDR1 SGHDN, CDR2 FVKESK. The CDR3 sequence is CASSTGVPNQPQHF. The DNA of the CDR3 is TGTGCCAGCAGCACCGGGGTTCCCAATCAGCCCCAGCATTTT. Filled out from reference TRBV14 and TRBJ1-5, the complete variable domain reads EAGVTQFPSHSVIEKGQTVTLRCDPISGHDNLYWYRRVMGKEIKFLLHFVKESKQDESGMPNNRFLAERTGGTYSTLKVQPAELEDSGVYFCASSTGVPNQPQHFGDGTRLSIL.

The gene calls are TRBV9 and TRBJ2-3; D not resolved. The CDR3 has 13 amino acids. Germline assignment: CDR1 SGDLS and CDR2 YYNGEE. Trimming removed 4 bases from V and 5 bases from J, with 11 bases in between. DNA for the CDR3: TGTGCCAGCAGCCATGGTGGGGTAGATACGCAGTATTTT. It is translated as CASSHGGVDTQYF.

This chain connects TRBV20-1 to TRBJ2-7; TRBD2 aligns across 9 bases. This CDR3 comprises 13 residues. The germline V gene encodes CDR1 DFQATT and CDR2 SNEGSKA (reference sequence). V lost 4 bases to trimming and J lost 0 bases; unmatched junction nucleotides: 1. DNA of the CDR3: TGCAGTGCTATAGCGGGGGTCTCCTACGAGCAGTACTTC. Translation gives CSAIAGVSYEQYF.

This clonotype was detected a few times. The rearrangement joins TRBV2 to TRBJ1-2, with D tentatively TRBD1 (6 bases). V was cut by 2 bases and J by 4 bases, with 11 bases left in between. The germline V gene encodes CDR1 SNHLY and CDR2 FYNNEI. The CDR3 runs to 14 residues. The CDR3 bases are TGTGCCAGCAGTGAACGGGGGCGCGGCTATGGCTACACCTTC. Translation gives CASSERGRGYGYTF. Full variable domain (outside the CDR3, taken from reference TRBV2 and TRBJ1-2): EPEVTQTPSHQVTQMGQEVILRCVPISNHLYFYWYRQILGQKVEFLVSFYNNEISEKSEIFDDQFSVERPDGSNFTLKIRSTKLEDSAMYFCASSERGRGYGYTFGSGTRLTVV.

This clonotype was found a few times. The rearrangement joins TRBV7-9 to TRBJ2-7, with unresolved D. The germline CDR1 and CDR2 sequences are SEHNR and FQNEAQ (reference sequence). This CDR3 is 15 amino acids long. The germline V and J ends were trimmed by 5 bases and 2 bases, with 16 bases remaining between them. The CDR3 reads CASSPYGGGTYEQYF. The CDR3, as DNA: TGTGCCAGCAGCCCCTATGGCGGCGGAACCTACGAGCAGTACTTC. The whole variable domain, filled in from reference TRBV7-9 and TRBJ2-7, reads DTGVSQNPRHKITKRGQNVTFRCDPISEHNRLYWYRQTLGQGPEFLTYFQNEAQLEKSRLLSDRFSAERPKGSFSTLEIQRTEQGDSAMYLCASSPYGGGTYEQYFGPGTRLTVT.

V usage is TRBV12-3 or TRBV12-4 and J usage is TRBJ2-7; D might be TRBD2 (6 bases). Trimming removed 7 bases from V and 3 bases from J, with 10 bases in between. The CDR3 covers 12 residues. CDR3 protein: CASTGVDYEQYF. Here the CDR3 DNA reads TGTGCCAGCACGGGGGTCGACTACGAGCAGTACTTC.

The CDR3 DNA reads as TGCAGCGTTGGGGAGGGGACAGGGAGGCAGCAGTACTTC. Protein: CSVGEGTGRQQYF. The V gene is TRBV29-1, the J gene TRBJ2-7, with 9 bases identical to TRBD1. The germline gives CDR1 SQVTM, CDR2 ANQGSEA. The trim removed 4 bases at V and 8 bases at J, leaving 9 bases unmatched. The CDR3 spans 13 residues.

This clonotype has more than one count but fewer than ten. V usage is TRBV4-1 and J usage is TRBJ2-2; no clear D gene. The length of the CDR3 is 19 residues. The germline V gene encodes CDR1 MGHRA and CDR2 YSYEKL. V was shortened by 0 bases and J by 0 bases, with 17 bases between the two germline ends. The CDR3 loop is CASSQDQVWNHANTGELFF. The DNA of the CDR3 is TGCGCCAGCAGCCAAGATCAAGTCTGGAACCACGCGAACACCGGGGAGCTGTTTTTT.

The chain recombines TRBV12-3 or TRBV12-4 with TRBJ2-7; D is ambiguous. V lost 7 bases and J lost 0, with 13 bases in between. CDR3 size: 14 residues. CDR3 in amino acids: CASTRTESSYEQYF. In nucleotides, the CDR3 is TGTGCCAGCACTCGAACGGAGAGCTCCTACGAGCAGTACTTC.

The chain uses TRBV4-2 and TRBJ1-3, with D possibly TRBD1 on 5 matching bases. CDR3 length: 13 amino acids. Germline CDR1 LGHNA, CDR2 YNFKEQ. Trimming removed 4 bases at V and 12 bases at J, with 16 bases between. The CDR3, as DNA: TGTGCCAGCAGCCCCCGGGGCCGACAGAGCATATATTTT. It specifies CASSPRGRQSIYF.

This clonotype was observed a few times. This sequence joins TRBV6-1 and TRBJ2-7; TRBD2 agrees at 8 bases. CDR3 size: 15 residues. CDR1 and CDR2 (germline): MNHNS, SASEGT. Trimming at V came to 6 bases and at J to 6 bases, leaving 13 bases not matched to a gene. This chain's CDR3 is CASRTGGTLGLEQYF. For the CDR3, the DNA is TGTGCCAGCAGGACGGGAGGGACTTTGGGTCTCGAGCAGTACTTC.

This sequence joins TRBV12-3 or TRBV12-4 and TRBJ2-2; D may be TRBD1 (5 bases). Trimming pared 4 bases from V and 4 bases from J, leaving 13 bases between. The CDR3 runs to 15 residues. The DNA for the CDR3 is TGTGCCAGCAGTTCCAGTGGACACAGCACCGGGGAGCTGTTTTTT. Protein: CASSSSGHSTGELFF.

The DNA for the CDR3 is TGTGCCAGCAGGAGGCTCCGGGACAGGGTCTACGAGCAGTACTTC. Translating gives CASRRLRDRVYEQYF. The J gene is TRBJ2-7, the V gene TRBV11-2, with 9 bases aligning to TRBD1. J was trimmed by 3 bases and V by 6 bases; bases with no gene match: 9. Germline V CDR1 and CDR2: SGHAT, FQNNGV. CDR3 length equals 15 residues.

The chain has TRBV12-2 and TRBJ2-3. TRBV12-2 corresponds to a pseudogene. This CDR3 has 14 residues. As DNA, the CDR3 is TGTGCAAGTCGCTTAGGTTCTCTCACAGATACGCAGTATTTT. Encoded protein: CASRLGSLTDTQYF.

This chain uses TRBV15 with TRBJ2-7; 8 bases agree with TRBD1. The germline V gene has CDR1 LNHNV and CDR2 YYDKDF (reference sequence). This CDR3 has 14 amino acids. V shed 5 bases and J 2 bases; nucleotides not matched to a gene: 5. The CDR3 DNA reads as TGTGCCACCAGCCCACCGGGACAGGCCTACGAGCAGTACTTC. This sequence encodes CATSPPGQAYEQYF.

This clonotype has only a few counts. The chain is built from TRBV7-2 and TRBJ1-3; no reliable D call. CDR1 is SGHTA, CDR2 FQGNSA, per germline. This CDR3 has 17 residues. The V end lost 2 bases, the J end lost 0 bases, and 14 bases lay between the germline ends. This chain's CDR3 is CASSLPGAPDSGNTIYF. The CDR3 bases are TGTGCCAGCAGCTTACCAGGTGCGCCAGACTCTGGAAACACCATATATTTT.

This rearrangement joins TRBV4-3 to TRBJ2-3, with D maybe TRBD2 (6 bases). V lost 3 bases and J lost 4, with 8 bases in between. Germline CDR1 and CDR2: LGHNA and YSLEER. The CDR3 is 13 residues long. The CDR3 here is CASSHRGSDTQYF. The CDR3 DNA reads as TGCGCCAGCAGCCACCGGGGGTCAGATACGCAGTATTTT.

This clonotype has only a few counts. This chain uses TRBV20-1 with TRBJ2-3; D gene unclear. This CDR3 is 11 amino acids long. Germline V gives CDR1 DFQATT, CDR2 SNEGSKA (reference sequence). V was pared by 2 bases and J by 4 bases, with 4 bases between. In nucleotides, the CDR3 is TGCAGTGCTAGATCGTCAGATACGCAGTATTTT. It encodes CSARSSDTQYF.

This clonotype occurred many times. The chain couples TRBV12-3 or TRBV12-4 to TRBJ2-7, with D unclear. V lost 5 bases to trimming and J lost 0 bases, with 8 bases between them. This CDR3 has 13 amino acids. In nucleotides, the CDR3 is TGTGCCAGCAGTGCCCGAAGCTCCTACGAGCAGTACTTC. It is translated as CASSARSSYEQYF.

The gene calls are TRBV4-3 and TRBJ2-7; 9 bases are a match to TRBD2. Germline loops: CDR1 LGHNA, CDR2 YSLEER. Unmatched junction bases numbered 7, after V lost 4 bases and J lost 3 bases. The CDR3 extends over 15 amino acids. The DNA of the CDR3 is TGCGCCAGCAGCCTCCAACTAGCGGGCCACTACGAGCAGTACTTC. Translated: CASSLQLAGHYEQYF.

The sample holds a few counts of this clonotype. The junction departs from the called germline gene at one end, perhaps through a read error. V and J are TRBV12-3 or TRBV12-4 and TRBJ1-5; no definite D call. There are 14 residues in the CDR3. The CDR3 loop is CASSFGRSSQPQHF. CDR3 coding DNA: TGTGCCAGCAGTTTCGGGAGGAGCAGTCAGCCCCAGCATTTT.

This clonotype was seen only a few times. The chain employs TRBV30 and TRBJ2-3, with D possibly matching TRBD2 (6 bases). With 2 bases removed from V and 2 bases from J, the gap between germline ends came to 11 bases. This CDR3 is built from 14 residues. CDR1 is GTSNPN and CDR2 is SVGIG in the germline V gene (reference sequence). CDR3 sequence (DNA): TGTGCCTGGAGTCCCAGCGGGCTCACAGATACGCAGTATTTT. It yields the protein CAWSPSGLTDTQYF.

This clonotype came up a few times. The rearrangement uses TRBV5-1 and TRBJ2-1; D is possibly TRBD2 (5 bases). There are 17 residues in the CDR3. The germline V and J ends were trimmed by 0 bases and 5 bases, with 18 bases remaining between them. Germline V gene sequence: CDR1 SGHRS, CDR2 YFSETQ. The CDR3 here is CASSLELGGLAHNEQFF. The CDR3, as DNA: TGCGCCAGCAGCTTGGAGTTGGGCGGGTTAGCCCACAATGAGCAGTTCTTC. Supplemented by reference TRBV5-1 and TRBJ2-1, the full variable domain reads KAGVTQTPRYLIKTRGQQVTLSCSPISGHRSVSWYQQTPGQGLQFLFEYFSETQRNKGNFPGRFSGRQFSNSRSEMNVSTLELGDSALYLCASSLELGGLAHNEQFFGPGTRLTVL.

The sample holds many counts of this clonotype. The chain carries TRBV29-1 and TRBJ1-4; weak D call: TRBD1 (6 bases). Germline V gene data show CDR1 as SQVTM and CDR2 as ANQGSEA. Trimming took off 5 bases at V and 5 bases at J, with 15 bases between the two ends. This CDR3 contains 14 residues. Written as DNA, the CDR3 is TGCAGCGTTACGGACAGCTCTCTCAATGAAAAACTGTTTTTT. Translated: CSVTDSSLNEKLFF.

This clonotype has at least ten counts. The V and J genes are TRBV18 and TRBJ1-1; D ambiguous. The CDR3 has 12 residues. Germline V lookup: CDR1 KGHSH, CDR2 LQKENI. Trimming removed 1 base from V and 8 bases from J, with 8 bases in between. The CDR3 sequence is CASSPRRAEAFF. DNA of the CDR3: TGTGCCAGCTCACCACGGCGGGCAGAAGCTTTCTTT.